Below are 5 T cell receptor beta chains sequenced from a single sample in a study of radiotherapy plus CTLA-4 blockade in lung cancer. TCRdb's table, derived via immunoSEQ multiplex PCR, lists solely in-frame clones and lacks some. The table shows about 93,000 clones, with approximately 86% occurring only once. The specimen comprised peripheral blood, sampled from a patient treated with radiotherapy plus ipilimumab. These receptors were taken from a human donor with non-small cell lung cancer that progressed on radiotherapy plus ipilimumab.

The rearrangement uses TRBV25-1 and TRBJ1-1; TRBD1 might be the D (6 bases). There are 14 residues in the CDR3. V was clipped by 0 bases and J by 5 bases, with 10 bases between them. Looked up from germline, CDR1 is MGHDK and CDR2 is SYGVNS. The DNA for the CDR3 is TGTGCCAGCAGTGAATACGGGGGGCTGACTGAAGCTTTCTTT. This encodes CASSEYGGLTEAFF.

This chain uses TRBV7-9 with TRBJ2-1; 9 nucleotides line up with TRBD2. The trim removed 6 bases at V and 5 bases at J, leaving 5 bases unmatched. Germline CDR1 SEHNR, CDR2 FQNEAQ (reference sequence). The CDR3 consists of 14 residues. CDR3 region: CASSLSGRNNEQFF. The CDR3 DNA follows: TGTGCCAGCAGTTTGAGCGGGAGGAACAATGAGCAGTTCTTC.

The V gene is TRBV6-1, the J gene TRBJ2-3, with 10 bases fitting TRBD1. This CDR3 has 13 residues. J was trimmed by 14 bases and V by 6 bases; bases with no gene match: 11. Looked up from germline, CDR1 is MNHNS and CDR2 is SASEGT. CDR3 region: CASSPRGGDRGYF. In DNA form, the CDR3 reads TGTGCCAGCAGCCCCCGGGGTGGGGACAGGGGGTATTTT.

J is TRBJ2-1 and V is TRBV19; 8 bases map to TRBD2. Germline lookup yields CDR1 LNHDA and CDR2 SQIVND (reference sequence). The CDR3 has 16 amino acids. With V trimmed by 4 bases and J by 7 bases, 12 bases remained unmatched. The CDR3 DNA reads TGTGCCAGTAGTACAGTAGGACTAGCTGGTTTGAATGAGCAGTTCTTC. It translates to CASSTVGLAGLNEQFF.

The chain employs TRBV6-5 and TRBJ2-1, with 10 bases identical to TRBD2. CDR1 and CDR2 (germline): MNHEY, SVGAGI. The CDR3 length is 15 residues. With V trimmed by 6 bases and J by 7 bases, 9 bases remained unmatched. CDR3 DNA sequence: TGTGCCAGCAGAAAAGCGGGAGGGAACAGGAATGAGCAGTTCTTC. It yields the protein CASRKAGGNRNEQFF.